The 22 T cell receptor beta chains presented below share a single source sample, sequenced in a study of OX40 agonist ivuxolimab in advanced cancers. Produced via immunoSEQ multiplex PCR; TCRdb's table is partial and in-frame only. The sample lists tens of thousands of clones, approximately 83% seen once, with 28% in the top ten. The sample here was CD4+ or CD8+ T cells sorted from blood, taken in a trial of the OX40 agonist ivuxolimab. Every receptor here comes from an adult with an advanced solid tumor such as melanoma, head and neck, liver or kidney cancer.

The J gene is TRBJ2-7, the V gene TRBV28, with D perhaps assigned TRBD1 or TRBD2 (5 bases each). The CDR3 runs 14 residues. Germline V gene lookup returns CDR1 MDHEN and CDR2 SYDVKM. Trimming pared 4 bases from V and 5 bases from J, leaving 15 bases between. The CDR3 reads CASSSSGPVDEQYF. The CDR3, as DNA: TGTGCCAGCAGTTCCTCGGGACCGGTGGACGAGCAGTACTTC.

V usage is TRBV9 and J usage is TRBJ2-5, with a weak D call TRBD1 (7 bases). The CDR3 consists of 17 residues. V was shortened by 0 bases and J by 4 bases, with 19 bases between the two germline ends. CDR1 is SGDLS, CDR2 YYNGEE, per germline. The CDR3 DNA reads TGTGCCAGCAGCGTAGGTGCGGAGGGGGCCCCTCCAGAGACCCAGTACTTC. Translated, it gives CASSVGAEGAPPETQYF.

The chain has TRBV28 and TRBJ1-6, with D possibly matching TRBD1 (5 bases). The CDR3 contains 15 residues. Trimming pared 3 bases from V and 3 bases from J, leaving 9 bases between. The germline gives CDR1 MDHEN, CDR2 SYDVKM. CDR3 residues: CASSFDSYYNSPLHF. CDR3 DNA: TGTGCCAGCAGTTTCGACAGCTACTATAATTCACCCCTCCACTTT.

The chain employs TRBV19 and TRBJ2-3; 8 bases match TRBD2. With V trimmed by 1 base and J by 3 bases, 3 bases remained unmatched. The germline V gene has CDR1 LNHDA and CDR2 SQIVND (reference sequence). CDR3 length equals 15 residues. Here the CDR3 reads CASSIAGGRTDTQYF. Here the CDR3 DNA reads TGTGCCAGTAGTATAGCGGGGGGGCGGACAGATACGCAGTATTTT.

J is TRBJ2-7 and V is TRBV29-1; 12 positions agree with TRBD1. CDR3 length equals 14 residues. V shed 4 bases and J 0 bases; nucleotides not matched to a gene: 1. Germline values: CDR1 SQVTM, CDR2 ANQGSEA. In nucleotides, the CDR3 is TGCAGCGTTGGGGACAGGGGGCTCTCCTACGAGCAGTACTTC. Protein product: CSVGDRGLSYEQYF.

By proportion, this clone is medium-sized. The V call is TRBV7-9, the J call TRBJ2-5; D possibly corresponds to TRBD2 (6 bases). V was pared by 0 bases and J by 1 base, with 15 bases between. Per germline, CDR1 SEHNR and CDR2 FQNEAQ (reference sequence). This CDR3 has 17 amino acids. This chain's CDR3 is CASSLAFLAWGQETQYF. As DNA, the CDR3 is TGTGCCAGCAGCTTAGCATTTCTAGCGTGGGGCCAAGAGACCCAGTACTTC. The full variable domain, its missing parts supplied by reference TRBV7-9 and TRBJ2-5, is DTGVSQNPRHKITKRGQNVTFRCDPISEHNRLYWYRQTLGQGPEFLTYFQNEAQLEKSRLLSDRFSAERPKGSFSTLEIQRTEQGDSAMYLCASSLAFLAWGQETQYFGPGTRLLVL.

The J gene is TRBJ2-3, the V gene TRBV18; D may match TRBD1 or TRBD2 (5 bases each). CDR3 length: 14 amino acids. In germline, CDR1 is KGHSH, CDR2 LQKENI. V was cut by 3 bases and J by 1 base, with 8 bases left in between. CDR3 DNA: TGTGCCAGCTCACCTGGGGGACGCACAGATACGCAGTATTTT. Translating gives CASSPGGRTDTQYF.

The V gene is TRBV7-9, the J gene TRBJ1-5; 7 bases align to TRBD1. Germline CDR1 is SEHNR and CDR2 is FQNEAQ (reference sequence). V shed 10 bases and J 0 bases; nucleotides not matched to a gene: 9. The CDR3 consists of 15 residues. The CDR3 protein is CATIDREDSNQPQHF. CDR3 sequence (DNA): TGTGCCACCATCGACAGGGAGGATAGCAATCAGCCCCAGCATTTT. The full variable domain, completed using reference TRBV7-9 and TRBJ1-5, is DTGVSQNPRHKITKRGQNVTFRCDPISEHNRLYWYRQTLGQGPEFLTYFQNEAQLEKSRLLSDRFSAERPKGSFSTLEIQRTEQGDSAMYLCATIDREDSNQPQHFGDGTRLSIL.

CDR3 region: CASSSPVGAIYEQYF. CDR3 nucleotide sequence: TGTGCCAGCAGTTCCCCCGTGGGGGCGATCTACGAGCAGTACTTC. The genes are TRBV6-5 and TRBJ2-5; tentatively, D is TRBD1 (6 bases). The assigned J gene may be wrong: the sequence end matches TRBJ2-7 better. The CDR3 totals 15 residues. Germline-derived CDR1 and CDR2 are MNHEY and SVGAGI.

The CDR3 here is CASSSTTGDAYEQYF. CDR3 nucleotides: TGTGCCAGCAGCTCAACGACGGGGGACGCCTACGAGCAGTACTTC. The chain joins TRBV7-6 to TRBJ2-7; tentative D call: TRBD2 (6 bases). The germline gives CDR1 SGHVS, CDR2 FNYEAQ. This CDR3 is built from 15 residues. V lost 4 bases and J lost 2, with 15 bases in between.

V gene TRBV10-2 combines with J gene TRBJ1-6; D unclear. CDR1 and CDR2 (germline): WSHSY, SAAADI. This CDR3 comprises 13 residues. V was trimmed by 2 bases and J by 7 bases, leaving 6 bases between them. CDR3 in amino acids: CASSETGNSPLHF. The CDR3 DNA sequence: TGCGCCAGCAGTGAGACGGGGAATTCACCCCTCCACTTT.

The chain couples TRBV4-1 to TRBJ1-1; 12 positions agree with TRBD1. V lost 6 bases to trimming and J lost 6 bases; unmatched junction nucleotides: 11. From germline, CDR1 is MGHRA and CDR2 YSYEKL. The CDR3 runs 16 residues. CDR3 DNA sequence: TGCGCCAGCAGTTCCGGTTTCGGGACAGGGGGCCCTGAAGCTTTCTTT. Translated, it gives CASSSGFGTGGPEAFF.

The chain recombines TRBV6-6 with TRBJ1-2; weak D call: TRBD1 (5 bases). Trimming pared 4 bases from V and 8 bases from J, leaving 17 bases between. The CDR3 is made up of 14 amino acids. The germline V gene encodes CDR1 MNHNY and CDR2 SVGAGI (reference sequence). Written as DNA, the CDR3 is TGTGCCAGCAGTTCCCAGGGAGGGGCTAAGGGCTACACCTTC. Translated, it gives CASSSQGGAKGYTF.

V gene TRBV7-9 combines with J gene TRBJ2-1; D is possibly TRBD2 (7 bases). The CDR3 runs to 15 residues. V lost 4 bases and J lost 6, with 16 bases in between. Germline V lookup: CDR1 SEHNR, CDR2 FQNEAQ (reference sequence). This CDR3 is CASSSPRGAGNEQFF. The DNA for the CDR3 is TGTGCCAGCAGCTCCCCACGGGGGGCAGGCAATGAGCAGTTCTTC.

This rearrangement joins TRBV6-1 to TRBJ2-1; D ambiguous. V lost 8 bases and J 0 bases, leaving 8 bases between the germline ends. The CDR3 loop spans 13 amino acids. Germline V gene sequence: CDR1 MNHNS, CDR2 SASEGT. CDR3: CASLIPSYNEQFF. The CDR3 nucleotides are TGTGCCAGCTTAATTCCCTCCTACAATGAGCAGTTCTTC.

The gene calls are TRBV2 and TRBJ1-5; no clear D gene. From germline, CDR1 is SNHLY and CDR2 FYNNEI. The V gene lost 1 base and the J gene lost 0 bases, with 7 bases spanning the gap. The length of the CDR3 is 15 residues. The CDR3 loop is CASSEGSSSNQPQHF. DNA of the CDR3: TGTGCCAGCAGTGAAGGTAGTAGTAGCAATCAGCCCCAGCATTTT.

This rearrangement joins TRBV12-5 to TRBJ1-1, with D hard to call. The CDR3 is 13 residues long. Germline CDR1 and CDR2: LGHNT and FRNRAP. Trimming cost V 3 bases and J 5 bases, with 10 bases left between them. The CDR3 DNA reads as TGTGCTAGTGGTTTCGATATGGGAACTGAAGCTTTCTTT. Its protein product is CASGFDMGTEAFF. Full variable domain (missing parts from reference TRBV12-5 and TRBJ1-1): DARVTQTPRHKVTEMGQEVTMRCQPILGHNTVFWYRQTMMQGLELLAYFRNRAPLDDSGMPKDRFSAEMPDATLATLKIQPSEPRDSAVYFCASGFDMGTEAFFGQGTRLTVV.

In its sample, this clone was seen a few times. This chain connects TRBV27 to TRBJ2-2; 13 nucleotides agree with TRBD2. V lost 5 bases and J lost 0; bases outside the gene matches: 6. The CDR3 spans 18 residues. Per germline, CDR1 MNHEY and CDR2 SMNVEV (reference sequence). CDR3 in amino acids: CASSPGLAGVSNTGELFF. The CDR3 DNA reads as TGTGCCAGCAGTCCCGGACTAGCGGGGGTGTCGAACACCGGGGAGCTGTTTTTT.

The CDR3, as DNA: TGTGCCAGCAGTCTTCGGACAGGGCCTCAAAATACGCAGTATTTT. Its translation is CASSLRTGPQNTQYF. The rearrangement joins TRBV27 to TRBJ2-3; 8 bases align to TRBD1. This CDR3 is 15 amino acids long. The germline V gene encodes CDR1 MNHEY and CDR2 SMNVEV (reference sequence). V gave up 5 bases and J gave up 7 bases; unmatched junction bases: 11.

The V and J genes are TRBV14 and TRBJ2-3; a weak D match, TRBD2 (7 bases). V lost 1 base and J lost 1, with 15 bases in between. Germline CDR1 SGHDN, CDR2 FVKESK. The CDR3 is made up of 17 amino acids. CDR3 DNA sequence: TGTGCCAGCAGCCAAGTTGGGGCGGGGGCCCGCACAGATACGCAGTATTTT. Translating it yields CASSQVGAGARTDTQYF.

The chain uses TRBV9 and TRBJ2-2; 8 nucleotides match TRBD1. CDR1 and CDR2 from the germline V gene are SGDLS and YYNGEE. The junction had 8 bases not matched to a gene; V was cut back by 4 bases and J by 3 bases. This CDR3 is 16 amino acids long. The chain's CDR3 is CASSSPGGIDTGELFF. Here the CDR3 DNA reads TGTGCCAGCAGCAGCCCAGGGGGCATCGACACCGGGGAGCTGTTTTTT.

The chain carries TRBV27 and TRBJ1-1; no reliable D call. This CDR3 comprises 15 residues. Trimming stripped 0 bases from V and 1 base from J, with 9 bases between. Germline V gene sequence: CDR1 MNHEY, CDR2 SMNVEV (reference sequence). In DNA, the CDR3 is TGTGCCAGCAGTTTATCGATTTTGGGGAACACTGAAGCTTTCTTT. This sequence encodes CASSLSILGNTEAFF.